The source of this T cell receptor beta chain is a study of early T cells in non-severe SARS-CoV-2 infection. About the study: The input, bulk RNA from unsorted whole blood, was sequenced, and chains were unpaired. Study findings and constraints: VDJdb-based annotation leaned toward anti-spike CD8 responses and missed private and CD4 specificities.

The V gene's germline CDR1 is DFQATT and CDR2 SNEGSKA (reference sequence). The CDR3 has 15 residues. V was cut by 0 bases and J by 6 bases, with 14 bases left in between. For this clonotype: Its antigen is still unknown.

Individual cDNA molecules received unique molecular identifiers. MiXCR, applied by TCRdb to the 5' RACE reads, yields one record per CDR3 protein. This sample has about 82,000 distinct CDR3 sequences, with under 15% found just once. The clonotype comes from an adult who was a healthcare worker with PCR-confirmed SARS-CoV-2 infection or an uninfected control (not recorded which). The chain links TRBV20-1 to TRBJ1-4, with D possibly matching TRBD1 (5 bases). The sample was whole blood. In DNA form, the CDR3 reads TGCAGTGCTAGAGATCAAAGGGGAAATCATGAAAAACTGTTTTTT. Amino acids: CSARDQRGNHEKLFF.